This T cell receptor (beta chain) was identified during a study of blood T cell repertoires in COVID-19. Some clones are missing from TCRdb's copy, which holds only in-frame ones; the method was immunoSEQ multiplex PCR. The table has a few hundred thousand clones, around 85% seen once; the top ten hold roughly 4%. Across about two dozen US areas, participants ranged in age from 18 to 89 years. Resolution of symptoms, clearance, or two negative PCRs was present in recovered Cohort 3 donors. This CDR3 has 13 amino acids. Trimming pared 5 bases from V and 5 bases from J, leaving 12 bases between. Germline CDR1 SGHAT, CDR2 FQNNGV.

Sequenced material: PBMCs or T cells enriched from blood (not recorded which). The chain links TRBV11-2 to TRBJ2-5; D gene unclear. The sequence was obtained from a woman aged 30 to 39 who had recovered from COVID-19. CDR3 sequence reads: CASSQMTLETQYF. In DNA form, the CDR3 reads TGTGCCAGCAGCCAAATGACTCTCGAGACCCAGTACTTC.